This passage covers 3 T cell receptor beta chains from one sample sequenced in a study of OX40 agonist ivuxolimab in advanced cancers. The method was immunoSEQ multiplex PCR; TCRdb's version includes in-frame clones alone and lacks a portion of them. The sample has about 100,000 clones, approximately 90% seen once. The specimen comprised CD4+ or CD8+ T cells sorted from blood, sampled in a trial of the OX40 agonist ivuxolimab. Receptor source: an adult with an advanced solid tumor such as melanoma, head and neck, liver or kidney cancer.

The chain combines TRBV18 with TRBJ2-3; 13 bases line up with TRBD2. The CDR3 sequence is 20 residues long. Germline loops: CDR1 KGHSH, CDR2 LQKENI. V lost 3 bases and J lost 5; bases outside the gene matches: 17. The chain's CDR3 is CASSPPVRTGLAGSGDTQYF. CDR3 sequence (DNA): TGTGCCAGCTCACCTCCGGTCCGAACGGGACTAGCGGGATCCGGAGATACGCAGTATTTT. Combining the CDR3 with reference TRBV18 and TRBJ2-3 gives the whole variable domain NAGVMQNPRHLVRRRGQEARLRCSPMKGHSHVYWYRQLPEEGLKFMVYLQKENIIDESGMPKERFSAEFPKEGPSILRIQQVVRGDSAAYFCASSPPVRTGLAGSGDTQYFGPGTRLTVL.

The chain uses TRBV6-1 and TRBJ2-1; 10 nucleotides match TRBD1. CDR3 length: 14 residues. From germline, CDR1 is MNHNS and CDR2 SASEGT. J gave up 4 bases and V 6 bases, and 3 bases lay outside the gene matches. The CDR3 nucleotides are TGTGCCAGCAGGGCGGGACAGGGGTACAATGAGCAGTTCTTC. It is translated as CASRAGQGYNEQFF.

This clone was counted once. The J gene is TRBJ2-5, the V gene TRBV7-2, with D maybe TRBD1 (6 bases). This CDR3 is 16 amino acids long. CDR1 SGHTA and CDR2 FQGNSA come from the germline V gene. The germline V and J ends were trimmed by 5 bases and 4 bases, with 20 bases remaining between them. The CDR3 bases are TGTGCCAGCAGCCACAGAGACAGGAAGGGGCTAGAGACCCAGTACTTC. Translation gives CASSHRDRKGLETQYF.